The clone carrying this T cell receptor (beta chain) was seen only once. Its ends do not fully match the called genes, so a read error is possible. There are 13 residues in the CDR3. Germline V CDR1 and CDR2: SGDLS, YYNGEE. Generated by immunoSEQ multiplex PCR, the TCRdb table keeps only in-frame clones and is missing some. The repertoire holds under 450,000 clones, with around nine tenths as singletons. This sample was taken from a study of control samples from healthy donors and cancer patients. The sequenced sample consisted of PBMCs. This TCR was recovered from a man aged 40-49 years with head and neck cancer. This sequence joins TRBV9 and TRBJ2-3; either TRBD1 or TRBD2 may fit D (5 bases each). DNA for the CDR3: TGTGCCAGCAGCGTAGGGGGACGGACCCAACCCTCTTTT. Translated: CASSVGGRTQPSF. The full variable domain, completed using reference TRBV9 and TRBJ2-3, is DSGVTQTPKHLITATGQRVTLRCSPRSGDLSVYWYQQSLDQGLQFLIQYYNGEERAKGNILERFSAQQFPDLHSELNLSSLELGDSALYFCASSVGGRTQPSFGPGTRLTVL.